This is a list of T cell receptor beta chains from one sample in a study of blood T cell repertoires in COVID-19. Generated by immunoSEQ multiplex PCR, the TCRdb table keeps only in-frame clones and is missing some. The sample includes some 200,000 clones, approximately 81% seen only once; the top ten take just under 9%. The sample was PBMCs or T cells enriched from blood (not recorded which). These receptors came from a woman aged 45-65 years with acute COVID-19. The CDR3 runs from the conserved cysteine through the conserved F or W. D genes are given only for firm matches. Not every row has a clone size; where given, it reads once, few, many or a size class.

TRBV3-1/TRBV3-2	TRBD1	TRBJ2-7	NA	CASSQGSGQGTGEQYF	TGTGCCAGCAGCCAAGGTTCCGGACAGGGAACGGGAGAGCAGTACTTC
TRBV28	TRBD1	TRBJ2-3	NA	CASSRLTGGSTDTQYF	TGTGCCAGCAGTCGATTGACAGGGGGCTCAACAGATACGCAGTATTTT
TRBV2	TRBD2	TRBJ2-3	NA	CASSSTLAGGTDTQYF	TGTGCCAGCAGTTCCACCCTAGCGGGGGGCACAGATACGCAGTATTTT
TRBV28	TRBD2	TRBJ2-1	NA	CASRSRTSGNTNEQFF	TGTGCCAGCAGATCAAGGACTAGCGGGAATACGAATGAGCAGTTCTTC
TRBV10-3	NA	TRBJ2-5	NA	CAISVEVQETQYF	TGTGCCATCAGTGTTGAGGTACAAGAGACCCAGTACTTC
TRBV2	NA	TRBJ1-6	once	CASSGEGGSPLHF	TGTGCCAGCAGTGGTGAGGGCGGATCACCCCTCCACTTT
TRBV4-1	TRBD2	TRBJ2-1	NA	CASSQDGSGSSNEQFF	TGCGCCAGCAGCCAAGATGGAAGCGGGAGCTCTAATGAGCAGTTCTTC
TRBV30	NA	TRBJ1-2	NA	CAWATGFHGYIF	TGTGCCTGGGCTACAGGGTTCCATGGCTACATCTTC
TRBV6-4	TRBD2	TRBJ2-3	NA	CASSPGLEADTQYF	TGTGCCAGTAGCCCCGGACTAGAGGCGGATACGCAGTATTTT
TRBV7-2	TRBD1	TRBJ2-7	NA	CASSLTGQDPYEQYF	TGTGCCAGCAGCTTAACGGGACAGGACCCCTACGAGCAGTACTTC
TRBV7-2	NA	TRBJ2-1	NA	CASSPQLVSHEQFF	TGTGCCAGCAGCCCTCAACTAGTCAGCCATGAGCAGTTCTTC
TRBV6-5	NA	TRBJ2-1	NA	CASRRTDISYNEQFF	TGTGCCAGCAGGCGGACAGACATATCCTACAATGAGCAGTTCTTC